This TCR beta chain was identified during a study of blood T cell repertoires in COVID-19. The CDR3 spans 16 residues. Trimming removed 4 bases from V and 4 bases from J; junction bases left unmatched: 9. In germline, CDR1 is SGHTS, CDR2 YDEGEE. The protocol was immunoSEQ multiplex PCR, while the TCRdb copy is restricted to in-frame clones and leaves out a portion. The data hold 260,000 or so clones, with 87% observed a single time. Enrolled through a virtual design, the participants were between about 18 and 89 years of age and came from 24 US areas. Categorization into cohorts depended on clinical history that participants reported.

This chain connects TRBV5-8 to TRBJ2-2; 8 nucleotides agree with TRBD2. The source is a woman aged 25-40 years with acute COVID-19. What was sequenced was PBMCs or T cells enriched from blood (not recorded which). As DNA, the CDR3 is TGTGCCAGCAGCCACGGTGTAGCGGGGCTCACCGGGGAGCTGTTTTTT. It translates to CASSHGVAGLTGELFF.